This T cell receptor beta chain stems from a study of OX40 agonist ivuxolimab in advanced cancers. The CDR3 has 14 amino acids. The V end lost 2 bases, the J end lost 1 base, and 8 bases lay between the germline ends. Germline CDR1 and CDR2: LNHDA and SQIVND (reference sequence). Clones were read by immunoSEQ multiplex PCR, and TCRdb kept only the in-frame ones, dropping some. The sample lists more than 80,000 clones, 75% to 95% occurring once. Sequencing used CD4+ or CD8+ T cells sorted from blood, obtained in a trial of the OX40 agonist ivuxolimab. This receptor was taken from an adult with an advanced solid tumor such as melanoma, head and neck, liver or kidney cancer. The rearrangement joins TRBV19 to TRBJ2-5; TRBD2 might be the D (5 bases). CDR3 DNA: TGTGCCAGTAGTATAACGAGCGGCCAAGAGACCCAGTACTTC. Its translation: CASSITSGQETQYF.